This T cell receptor beta chain was identified during a study of blood T cell repertoires in COVID-19. Across the whole study: Material from acute and convalescent COVID-19 was sourced from the United States, Italy and Spain. From T cells, B-cell-depleted T cells, or PBMCs came the material, which was cDNA or gDNA.

Authors' processing steps: Reference gene primer amplification yielded estimated nucleated cell counts. Assay used: immunoSEQ multiplex PCR; TCRdb lists only in-frame clones, some missing. The V and J calls and the clone size are those of that table, but D and trimming were determined from the DNA. The sample holds approximately 68,000 clones, 65% to 90% seen once. Trimming at V came to 0 bases and at J to 8 bases, leaving 10 bases not matched to a gene. The CDR3 is made up of 16 amino acids. Germline CDR1 reads SGDLS; CDR2 reads YYNGEE. The TCR was taken from an older man with active COVID-19. The sequenced sample was peripheral blood. The gene calls are TRBV9 and TRBJ2-1, with 8 bases identical to TRBD1. CDR3 nucleotides: TGTGCCAGCAGCGTAGGGTTTGGGCAGGGGGCCTATGAGCAGTTCTTC. Translation gives CASSVGFGQGAYEQFF.